A selection of T cell receptor beta chains follows, all from one sample in a study of cytomegalovirus exposure and HLA in healthy donors. The table came from immunoSEQ multiplex PCR; TCRdb's copy has only in-frame clones and leaves some out. The table lists about 160,000 clones. The sequenced sample was PBMCs. The receptors were gathered from a man aged 25 to 40 in good health and CMV-seronegative. Each CDR3 is given with its conserved first and last residue. The D gene is left open where the match is weak. Some rows mark clone size as missing; the rest say once, few, many or name a class of expanded clone.

>.|.|TRBV5-1|TRBJ1-2
TGCGCCAGCAGCTTGGGTACGGACTATGGCTACACCTTC
CASSLGTDYGYTF
>TRBD1|.|TRBV28|TRBJ1-1
TGTGCCAGCAAGTTCTTCCTTAGGGGGCGCATTGAAGCTTTCTTT
CASKFFLRGRIEAFF
>TRBD1|.|TRBV6-5|TRBJ2-7
TGTGCCAGCAGTTCACCCCGGACAGGGAGCTCCTACGAGCAGTACTTC
CASSSPRTGSSYEQYF
>TRBD2|.|TRBV27|TRBJ2-5
TGTGCCAGCAGTTTCTCAGGACTAGCGAACGCTCCGGAGACCCAGTACTTC
CASSFSGLANAPETQYF
>TRBD2|.|TRBV5-1|TRBJ2-3
TGCGCCAGCAGCGACGGGAGGACAGATACGCAGTATTTT
CASSDGRTDTQYF
>TRBD2|.|TRBV4-1|TRBJ2-1
TGCGCCAGCAGCCGAGGACTAGCGGGGGGGCAGCAGTTCTTC
CASSRGLAGGQQFF
>TRBD1|.|TRBV5-6|TRBJ2-7
TGTGCCAGCAGCGGAAGGACAGGCGCCTACGAGCAGTACTTC
CASSGRTGAYEQYF
>TRBD1|.|TRBV19|TRBJ1-5
TGTGCCAGTAGCCGACAGGGGCGCGGTCAGCCCCAGCATTTT
CASSRQGRGQPQHF
>.|.|TRBV19|TRBJ1-1
TGTGCCAGTAGTATAGGACAGACCCTCACTGAAGCTTTCTTT
CASSIGQTLTEAFF
>.|.|TRBV5-4|TRBJ1-1
TGTGCCAGCAGCTTGCTTACTCCTTCCGTCTCTGAAGCTTTCTTT
CASSLLTPSVSEAFF
>TRBD1|.|TRBV2|TRBJ2-1
TGTGCCAGCAGGAGGACAGGGGGTACCTACAATGAGCAGTTCTTC
CASRRTGGTYNEQFF
>.|.|TRBV2|TRBJ1-2
TGTGCCACTACCATTCAGGGACTAGTCTATGGCTACACCTTC
CATTIQGLVYGYTF
>.|.|TRBV27|TRBJ2-3
TGTGCCAGCAGCAACACAGGGTTCACAGATACGCAGTATTTT
CASSNTGFTDTQYF
>.|.|TRBV7-9|TRBJ2-7
TGTGCCAGCAGCTTAGTTGGGGAGACTAACTCCTACGAGCAGTACTTC
CASSLVGETNSYEQYF
>TRBD2|.|TRBV11-2|TRBJ2-1
TGTGCCAGCAGCTTACTAGCGGGAGGGATATACAATGAGCAGTTCTTC
CASSLLAGGIYNEQFF
>.|medium-sized|TRBV2|TRBJ1-1
TGTGCCAGTGGCGGGACTGAAGCTTTCTTT
CASGGTEAFF
>.|.|TRBV5-4|TRBJ2-7
TGTGCCAGCACCGAAGGAGGGGGCTGGACCTACGAGCAGTACTTC
CASTEGGGWTYEQYF
>.|.|TRBV7-9|TRBJ2-5
TGTGCCAGCAGCTTAGTTCCACAAGAGACCCAGTACTTC
CASSLVPQETQYF
>TRBD2|.|TRBV29-1|TRBJ2-2
TGCAGCGTTGAAGTCACGGGGGGGGTTCTAGGCACCGGGGAGCTGTTTTTT
CSVEVTGGVLGTGELFF
>TRBD1|.|TRBV6-5|TRBJ2-7
TGTGCCAGCAGTTACTCGGACAGGGGATACGAGCAGTACTTC
CASSYSDRGYEQYF
>TRBD1|.|TRBV6-1|TRBJ1-1
TGTGCCAGCAGCCCAAGGGGGCTCACTGAAGCTTTCTTT
CASSPRGLTEAFF
>.|.|TRBV6-1|TRBJ2-7
TGTGCCACCACAATCCTTGCCGGGACCTACGAGCAGTACTTC
CATTILAGTYEQYF
>TRBD2|.|TRBV5-1|TRBJ2-2
TGCGCCAGCAGCCCCGGGACTAGCATTGTGACCGGGGAGCTGTTTTTT
CASSPGTSIVTGELFF
>TRBD1|.|TRBV28|TRBJ1-2
TGTGCCAGCAGTTTATACACACAGGGGGCGCGGGGCTACACCTTC
CASSLYTQGARGYTF
>.|.|TRBV19|TRBJ2-6
TGTGCCAGTAGTATTGGAGGGGTAGCTGGGGCCAACGTCCTGACTTTC
CASSIGGVAGANVLTF
>TRBD2|.|TRBV7-9|TRBJ2-7
TGTGCCAGCAGCTTAGCATCTGGACTAGCGAACTACGAGCAGTACTTC
CASSLASGLANYEQYF
>TRBD2|.|TRBV28|TRBJ2-1
TGTGCCAGCATCTCCGGGACTAGCGGTTACAATGAGCAGTTCTTC
CASISGTSGYNEQFF
>TRBD2|.|TRBV7-8|TRBJ2-5
TGTGCCAGCAGCTTAGTGACTAGCGGGGGGCAAGAGACCCAGTACTTC
CASSLVTSGGQETQYF
>.|.|TRBV30|TRBJ1-4
TGTGCCTGGAGTGTACATGGTGAAAAACTGTTTTTT
CAWSVHGEKLFF
>TRBD1|.|TRBV27|TRBJ2-3
TGTGCCAGCAGTCTAAGGGACAGGAAGGGGTCACACACAGCAGATACGCAGTATTTT
CASSLRDRKGSHTADTQYF
>.|.|TRBV5-5|TRBJ1-4
TGTGCCAGCAGCTTGGGCATGAGAGAAAAACTGTTTTTT
CASSLGMREKLFF
>.|.|TRBV5-6|TRBJ1-6
TGTGCCAGCAGCTTGTGGGTGACAGATAATTCACCCCTCCACTTT
CASSLWVTDNSPLHF
>.|.|TRBV4-3|TRBJ2-7
TGCGCCAGCAGCCAAGAGTACAGTAAGACCTACGAGCAGTACTTC
CASSQEYSKTYEQYF
>.|.|TRBV7-9|TRBJ1-5
TGTGCCAGCAGCTTAGTTGGCTGGCAGCCCCAGCATTTT
CASSLVGWQPQHF